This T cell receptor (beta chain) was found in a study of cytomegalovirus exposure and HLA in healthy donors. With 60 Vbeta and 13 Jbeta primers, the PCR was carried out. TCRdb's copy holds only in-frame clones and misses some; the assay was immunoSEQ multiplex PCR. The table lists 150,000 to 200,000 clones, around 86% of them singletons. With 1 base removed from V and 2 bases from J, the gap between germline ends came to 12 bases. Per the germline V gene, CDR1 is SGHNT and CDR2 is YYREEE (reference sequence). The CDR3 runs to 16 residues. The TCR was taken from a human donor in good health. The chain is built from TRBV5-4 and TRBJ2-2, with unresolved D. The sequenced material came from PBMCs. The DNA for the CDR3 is TGTGCCAGCAGCTTGCTACCTGACTTTAACACCGGGGAGCTGTTTTTT. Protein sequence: CASSLLPDFNTGELFF.